This T cell receptor beta chain came from a study of molecular identifiers for immune sequencing clone quantification. Study summary: Four of five RNA aliquots from approximately 20,000 or 98,000 naive CD8 T cells were sequenced. Study-wide results and caveats: Clones above 20 RNA copies contained over 99% of effector molecules and under 1% of naive molecules. Barcode collisions between identical TCR molecules could shrink estimates of highly expanded clone sizes.

V was cut by 0 bases and J by 1 base, with 6 bases left in between. The CDR3 totals 13 residues. Germline values: CDR1 GTSNPN, CDR2 SVGIG (reference sequence). The table lists this clonotype with many counts. Its antigen remains unidentified. A single record per CDR3 protein comes from TCRdb applying MiXCR to the PCR reads. The sample contains about 630,000 distinct CDR3 sequences, around 25% of which appear only once. The genes are TRBV30 and TRBJ1-1; no clear D gene. Sequencing was carried out using naive CD8+ T cells from blood, with Jurkat cell RNA spiked in. The sample's subset: FACS-sorted CD8+CD4-CCR7+CD45RA+ naive T cells. This clonotype was sampled from a human donor in good health. Some libraries in this study had Jurkat cell RNA spiked in. CDR3 residues: CAWSVGENTEAFF. In DNA, the CDR3 is TGTGCCTGGAGTGTCGGAGAGAACACTGAAGCTTTCTTT.